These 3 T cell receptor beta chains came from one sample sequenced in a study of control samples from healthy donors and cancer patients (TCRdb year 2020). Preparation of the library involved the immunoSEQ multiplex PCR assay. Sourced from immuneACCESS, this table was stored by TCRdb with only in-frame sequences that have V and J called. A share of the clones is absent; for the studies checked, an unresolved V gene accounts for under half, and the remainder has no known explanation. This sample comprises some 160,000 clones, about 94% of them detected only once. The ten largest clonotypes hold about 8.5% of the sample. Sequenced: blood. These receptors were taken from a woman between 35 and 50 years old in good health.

CDR3 sequence: CASSPQGFFNTEAFF. Written as DNA, the CDR3 is TGTGCCAGCAGTCCCCAAGGATTCTTCAACACTGAAGCTTTCTTT. The V call is TRBV25-1, the J call TRBJ1-1, with D uncertain. The CDR3 is made up of 15 amino acids. Trimming stripped 5 bases from V and 2 bases from J, with 15 bases between. Germline CDR1 reads MGHDK; CDR2 reads SYGVNS.

The chain's CDR3 is CASSPATGGMNQPQHF. Here the CDR3 DNA reads TGTGCCAGCTCACCCGCGACAGGGGGCATGAATCAGCCCCAGCATTTT. The chain joins TRBV18 to TRBJ1-5; TRBD1 agrees at 10 bases. In germline, CDR1 is KGHSH, CDR2 LQKENI. V lost 3 bases and J lost 4; bases outside the gene matches: 6. This CDR3 contains 16 residues.

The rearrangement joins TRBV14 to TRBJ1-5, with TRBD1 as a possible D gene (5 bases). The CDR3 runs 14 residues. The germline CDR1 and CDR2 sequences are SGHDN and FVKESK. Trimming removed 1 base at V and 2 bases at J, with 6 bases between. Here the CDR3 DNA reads TGTGCCAGCAGCCAAGGGGGGGGCAATCAGCCCCAGCATTTT. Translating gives CASSQGGGNQPQHF.